The 8 T cell receptor beta chains below were found in one sample sequenced in a study of T-cell memory formation after mild COVID-19. TCRdb re-derived calls from the 5' RACE reads in MiXCR, one entry per CDR3 protein. The repertoire has roughly 170,000 distinct CDR3 sequences, less than 20% of them found once; the top ten carry 3.5% to 5%. Sequenced: PBMCs or a T cell subset sorted from them (not recorded which). The receptors here all came from a man between 18 and 29 years old who had mild COVID-19 (a few samples of this study predate the infection). Cell type and time point are not known.

At least ten counts were recorded for this clonotype. The chain employs TRBV4-2 and TRBJ2-4; TRBD1 agrees at 7 bases. This CDR3 spans 12 amino acids. CDR1 is LGHNA, CDR2 YNFKEQ, per germline. J was trimmed by 14 bases and V by 0 bases; bases with no gene match: 4. CDR3 DNA: TGTGCCAGCAGCCAAGATGACAGGGAGAAGTACTTC. Its translation: CASSQDDREKYF.

Many counts were recorded for this clonotype. The V gene is TRBV4-2, the J gene TRBJ1-5; D not resolved. The CDR3 runs to 14 residues. V lost 1 base, J lost 5 bases, and 9 bases lay in between. Germline CDR1 reads LGHNA; CDR2 reads YNFKEQ. In DNA form, the CDR3 reads TGTGCCAGCAGCCAAGTACAGCCCTATCAGCCCCAGCATTTT. Amino acid sequence: CASSQVQPYQPQHF.

This clonotype was detected only a few times. The chain is built from TRBV20-1 and TRBJ2-7, with TRBD1 matching 8 bases. V lost 0 bases and J lost 2; bases outside the gene matches: 3. This CDR3 has 14 residues. Looked up from germline, CDR1 is DFQATT and CDR2 is SNEGSKA (reference sequence). The CDR3 region is CSARDPQGAYEQYV. The DNA for the CDR3 is TGCAGTGCTAGAGATCCACAGGGGGCCTACGAGCAGTACGTC.

The V gene is TRBV7-2, the J gene TRBJ1-5; no firm D call. CDR1 SGHTA and CDR2 FQGNSA come from the germline V gene. The CDR3 covers 15 residues. The V and J ends lost 2 bases and 0 bases respectively, with 8 bases between them. The CDR3 nucleotides are TGTGCCAGCAGCTTATGGGCGGATAGCAATCAGCCCCAGCATTTT. As protein: CASSLWADSNQPQHF.

The chain uses TRBV5-1 and TRBJ2-1, with 10 bases that match TRBD1. Germline values: CDR1 SGHRS, CDR2 YFSETQ. The CDR3 has 14 residues. V gave up 8 bases and J gave up 5 bases; unmatched junction bases: 7. The CDR3 spells CASGTGAGHNEQFF. The CDR3 DNA is TGCGCCAGTGGGACAGGGGCTGGGCACAATGAGCAGTTCTTC.

The chain recombines TRBV7-3 with TRBJ2-2; TRBD2 is a possible D gene (7 bases). V was pared by 5 bases and J by 6 bases, with 16 bases between. This CDR3 region has 15 residues. The germline gives CDR1 SGHTA, CDR2 FQGTGA. The CDR3 sequence is CASSPTRGGAGELFF. For the CDR3, the DNA is TGTGCCAGCAGCCCGACGAGGGGGGGGGCCGGGGAGCTGTTTTTT. The complete variable domain, with remaining parts taken from reference TRBV7-3 and TRBJ2-2, reads GAGVSQTPSNKVTEKGKYVELRCDPISGHTALYWYRQSLGQGPEFLIYFQGTGAADDSGLPNDRFFAVRPEGSVSTLKIQRTERGDSAVYLCASSPTRGGAGELFFGEGSRLTVL.

This clonotype was found a few times. The chain recombines TRBV7-8 with TRBJ2-3; a possible D gene is TRBD2 (7 bases). The V and J ends lost 5 bases and 3 bases respectively, with 21 bases between them. Germline CDR1 and CDR2: SGHVS and FQNEAQ. The CDR3 contains 17 residues. CDR3 in amino acids: CASSRRGIGRGTDTQYF. In DNA, the CDR3 is TGTGCCAGCAGCCGCAGGGGAATAGGGCGGGGGACAGATACGCAGTATTTT.

On this clonotype itself: Sequence at one end of the junction differs from germline and may be a read error. The J gene is TRBJ1-3, the V gene TRBV28; a weak D match, TRBD1 (6 bases). There are 15 residues in the CDR3. In germline, CDR1 is MDHEN, CDR2 SYDVKM. CDR3 in amino acids: CAISLAGAQGNTIYF. In nucleotides, the CDR3 is TGTGCCATCAGTTTAGCAGGGGCTCAAGGAAACACCATATATTTT.